The rows below give T cell receptor beta chains drawn from one sample of a study of cytomegalovirus exposure and HLA in healthy donors. Assay used: immunoSEQ multiplex PCR; TCRdb lists only in-frame clones, some missing. The sample yields around 130,000 clones, over 75% seen once. Material: PBMCs. The receptors derive from a woman aged 35 to 49 in good health and CMV-seropositive. Each CDR3 is given with its conserved first and last residue. D genes are given only for firm matches. Clone size is stated in some rows and not others, as once, few, many or a class when expanded.

cdr3_nt	cdr3_aa	d_call	clone_size	j_call	v_call
TGTGCCAGCAGCCGTCCCGGGACAGGGGGTGAAAAACTGTTTTTT	CASSRPGTGGEKLFF	TRBD1	once	TRBJ1-4	TRBV5-4
TGTGCCAGCAGCGTAGTGTCTAGCGGGAGGAATGAGCAGTTCTTC	CASSVVSSGRNEQFF	TRBD2	.	TRBJ2-1	TRBV9
TGTGCCAGCAGTATCAGACAGGGGGCTGAAGCTTTCTTT	CASSIRQGAEAFF	TRBD1	.	TRBJ1-1	TRBV6-5
TGTGCCAGCAGCCCACTTGGACAGGGGGCCTACGAGCAGTACTTC	CASSPLGQGAYEQYF	TRBD1	.	TRBJ2-7	TRBV27
TGTGCCAGCAGAACGACAGGGGGCATCGGCACCGGGGAGCTGTTTTTT	CASRTTGGIGTGELFF	TRBD1	.	TRBJ2-2	TRBV27
TGTGCCAGCTCAACGTCCGACAGGGCCACTGAAGCTTTCTTT	CASSTSDRATEAFF	TRBD1	.	TRBJ1-1	TRBV18
TGTGCCAGCAGCTTAAGGGCTGGTCCCTATGGGGAGACCCAGTACTTC	CASSLRAGPYGETQYF	.	.	TRBJ2-5	TRBV7-3
TGTGCCAGCAGCCGATTTCAAGGACTAGCGGGATCCTACGAGCAGTACTTC	CASSRFQGLAGSYEQYF	TRBD2	.	TRBJ2-7	TRBV5-6
TGTGCCAGCAGTATCCATGGGGCAGGGGGATCCTCAAGGGATGGCTACACCTTC	CASSIHGAGGSSRDGYTF	TRBD1	.	TRBJ1-2	TRBV28
TGTGCCAGCTCCGGAAGGGGGGGCTCCTACAATGAGCAGTTCTTC	CASSGRGGSYNEQFF	.	.	TRBJ2-1	TRBV7-3
TGTGCCAGCAGCTTAGCCGACATCTCCTACGAGCAGTACTTC	CASSLADISYEQYF	.	.	TRBJ2-7	TRBV11-2
TGTGCCAGCAGCCTACGGACAGATCAAGAGACCCAGTACTTC	CASSLRTDQETQYF	.	.	TRBJ2-5	TRBV11-2
TGTGCCTGGAGTGCACAGGTATGGAACACTGAAGCTTTCTTT	CAWSAQVWNTEAFF	.	.	TRBJ1-1	TRBV30
TGTGCCAGCAACTTAGGGCGGCACCAAGAGACCCAGTACTTC	CASNLGRHQETQYF	.	.	TRBJ2-5	TRBV7-9
TGTGCCAGCTCACCGGACAGGTCCACAGATACGCAGTATTTT	CASSPDRSTDTQYF	TRBD1	.	TRBJ2-3	TRBV18
TGTGCCAGCAGCGCGGGGTTAGAAGATGGAAACACCATATATTTT	CASSAGLEDGNTIYF	.	.	TRBJ1-3	TRBV5-4
TGTGCCAGCTTCCGACTAGCGGATTACAATGAGCAGTTCTTC	CASFRLADYNEQFF	TRBD2	.	TRBJ2-1	TRBV11-2
TGTGCCAGCAGTTTGTGGCGGGAGGTCCGCGAGCAGTACTTC	CASSLWREVREQYF	TRBD2	.	TRBJ2-7	TRBV28
TGTGCCAGCAGCTCTAAGGTGGCAGGGGCGACTGAAGCTTTCTTT	CASSSKVAGATEAFF	.	.	TRBJ1-1	TRBV14
TGCAGCGTTGAAGACAGGGGTAACATTCAGTACTTC	CSVEDRGNIQYF	.	.	TRBJ2-4	TRBV29-1
TGTGCCAGCAGTCTCGGGACAGTATTCTACGAGCAGTACTTC	CASSLGTVFYEQYF	TRBD1	.	TRBJ2-7	TRBV28
TGTGCCAGTAGTATCACCGGTAACTATGGCTACACCTTC	CASSITGNYGYTF	.	once	TRBJ1-2	TRBV19
TGTGCCAGCAGCAGCTGGCGGGAGGGCCCTGACACCGGGGAGCTGTTTTTT	CASSSWREGPDTGELFF	TRBD2	.	TRBJ2-2	TRBV13
TGCGCCAGCAGCTTGGCGGACAGGAAGGATACGCAGTATTTT	CASSLADRKDTQYF	TRBD1	.	TRBJ2-3	TRBV5-1